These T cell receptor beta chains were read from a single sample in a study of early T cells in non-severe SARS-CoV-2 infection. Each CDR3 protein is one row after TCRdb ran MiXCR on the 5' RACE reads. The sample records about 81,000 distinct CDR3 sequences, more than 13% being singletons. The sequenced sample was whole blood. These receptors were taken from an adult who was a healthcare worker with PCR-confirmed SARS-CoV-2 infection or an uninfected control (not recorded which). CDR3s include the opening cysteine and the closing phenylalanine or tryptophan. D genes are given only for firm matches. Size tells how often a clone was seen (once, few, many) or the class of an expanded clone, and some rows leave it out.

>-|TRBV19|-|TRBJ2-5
CASSGSGQETQYF
TGTGCCAGTAGCGGTAGCGGACAAGAGACCCAGTACTTC
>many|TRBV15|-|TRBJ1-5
CATSRDSLGRAQHF
TGTGCCACCAGCAGAGATAGCCTTGGTAGAGCCCAGCATTTT
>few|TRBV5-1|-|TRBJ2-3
CASSLVDASTDTQYF
TGCGCCAGCAGCTTGGTGGACGCTAGCACAGATACGCAGTATTTT
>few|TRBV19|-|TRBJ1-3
CASSIPFGGSHGNTIYF
TGTGCCAGTAGTATACCGTTTGGAGGATCGCACGGAAACACCATATATTTT
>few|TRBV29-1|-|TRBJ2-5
CSVFRGAKETQYF
TGCAGCGTTTTCAGGGGCGCTAAAGAGACCCAGTACTTC
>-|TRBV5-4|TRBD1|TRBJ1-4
CASSSRQGVNEKLFF
TGTGCCAGCAGCTCTAGACAGGGCGTCAATGAAAAACTGTTTTTT
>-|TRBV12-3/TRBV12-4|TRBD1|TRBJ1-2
CASSFYSGGAHYDYTF
TGTGCCAGCAGTTTTTACTCAGGGGGCGCCCACTATGACTACACCTTC
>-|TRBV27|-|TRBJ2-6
CASSLSFQGSSGANVLTF
TGTGCCAGCAGTTTATCGTTTCAGGGGAGCTCTGGGGCCAACGTCCTGACTTTC
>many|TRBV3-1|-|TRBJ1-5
CASSQGAQGGQPQHF
TGTGCCAGCAGCCAGGGGGCACAGGGTGGACAGCCCCAGCATTTT
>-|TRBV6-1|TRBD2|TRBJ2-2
CASSELAGNTGELFF
TGTGCCAGCAGTGAACTAGCGGGGAACACCGGGGAGCTGTTTTTT
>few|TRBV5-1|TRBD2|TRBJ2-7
CASSSITSGGADEQYF
TGCGCCAGCAGCAGTATTACTAGCGGGGGGGCCGACGAGCAGTACTTC
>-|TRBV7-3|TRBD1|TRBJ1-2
CASSEQGAGGYTF
TGTGCCAGCAGCGAACAGGGGGCCGGTGGCTACACCTTC
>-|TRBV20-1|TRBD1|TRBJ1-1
CSASMPRGGENTEAFF
TGCAGTGCGTCCATGCCCAGGGGGGGCGAAAACACTGAAGCTTTCTTT
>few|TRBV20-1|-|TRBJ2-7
CSALGDGQLEQYF
TGCAGTGCTTTGGGGGACGGGCAGTTGGAGCAGTACTTC
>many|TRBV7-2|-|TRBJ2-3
CASSSSHSTDTQYF
TGTGCCAGCAGCTCGTCACACAGCACAGATACGCAGTATTTT
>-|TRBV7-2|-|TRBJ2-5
CASSSMYQETQYF
TGTGCCAGCAGCTCAATGTACCAAGAGACCCAGTACTTC
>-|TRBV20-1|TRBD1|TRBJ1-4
CSAYRQGPNEKLFF
TGCAGTGCCTATAGACAGGGACCTAATGAAAAACTGTTTTTT
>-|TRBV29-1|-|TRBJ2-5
CSVEVGGTGTQYF
TGCAGCGTTGAAGTCGGCGGGACGGGGACCCAGTACTTC
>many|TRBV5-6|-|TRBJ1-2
CASSLGRARGFGYTF
TGTGCCAGCAGCTTGGGACGGGCCAGGGGTTTCGGCTACACCTTC
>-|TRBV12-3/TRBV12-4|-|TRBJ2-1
CATRGDYNEQFF
TGTGCCACTAGAGGGGACTACAATGAGCAGTTCTTC
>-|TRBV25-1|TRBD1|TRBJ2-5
CASSVRQGQTQYF
TGTGCCAGCAGTGTTCGACAGGGCCAGACCCAGTACTTC
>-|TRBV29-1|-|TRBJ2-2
CSVALDGSHTGELSF
TGCAGCGTTGCCCTGGACGGGTCGCACACCGGGGAGCTGTCTTTT
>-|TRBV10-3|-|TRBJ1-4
CAISERGLLRNEKLFF
TGTGCCATCAGTGAACGGGGGCTGCTCCGTAATGAAAAACTGTTTTTT
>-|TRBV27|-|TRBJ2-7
CASRPQGPLAPSEQYF
TGTGCCAGCAGACCACAGGGTCCCCTAGCTCCTTCCGAGCAGTACTTC
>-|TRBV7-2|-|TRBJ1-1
CASSANLNTEAFF
TGTGCCAGCAGCGCCAACTTGAACACTGAAGCTTTCTTT
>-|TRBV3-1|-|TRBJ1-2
CASSHRSTEPNYGYTF
TGTGCCAGCAGCCACCGCTCGACAGAGCCTAACTATGGCTACACCTTC
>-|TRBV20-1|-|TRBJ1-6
CSARAGQIYNSPLHF
TGCAGTGCTAGAGCCGGACAGATTTATAATTCACCCCTCCACTTT
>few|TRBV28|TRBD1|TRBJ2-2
CASTVHPTGGGGELFF
TGTGCCAGCACCGTACACCCGACAGGGGGAGGCGGGGAGCTGTTTTTT
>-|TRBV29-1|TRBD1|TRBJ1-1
CSVGPRDRVDPYTEAFF
TGCAGCGTTGGCCCGCGGGACAGGGTAGACCCCTACACTGAAGCTTTCTTT
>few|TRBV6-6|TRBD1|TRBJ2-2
CASKDRGSTGELFF
TGTGCCAGCAAAGACAGGGGGTCCACCGGGGAGCTGTTTTTT
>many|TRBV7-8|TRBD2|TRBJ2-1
CASSLGRGGLSTSYNEQFF
TGTGCCAGCAGCTTAGGTCGCGGGGGGCTATCCACCTCCTACAATGAGCAGTTCTTC
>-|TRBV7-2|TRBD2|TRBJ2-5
CASSLFLAGGQETQYF
TGTGCCAGCAGCTTATTCCTAGCGGGGGGACAAGAGACCCAGTACTTC
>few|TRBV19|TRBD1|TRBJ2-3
CASSIAGTGGQNTQYF
TGTGCCAGTAGTATAGCAGGGACAGGGGGCCAGAATACGCAGTATTTT
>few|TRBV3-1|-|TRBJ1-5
CASSPGLAGNQPQHF
TGTGCCAGCAGCCCTGGGTTGGCGGGGAATCAGCCCCAGCATTTT
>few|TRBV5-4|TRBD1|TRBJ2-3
CASSYRDRGQGTQYF
TGTGCCAGCAGCTACCGGGACAGGGGGCAAGGTACGCAGTATTTT
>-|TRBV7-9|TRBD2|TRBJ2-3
CASSLGERGADTQYF
TGTGCCAGCAGCTTAGGGGAGCGGGGGGCAGATACGCAGTATTTT
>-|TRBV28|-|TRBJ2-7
CASTRTGSSYEQYF
TGTGCCAGCACACGGACGGGGAGCTCCTACGAGCAGTACTTC
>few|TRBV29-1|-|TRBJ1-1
CSVEELLGGYTEAFF
TGCAGCGTTGAAGAGCTTTTAGGGGGGTACACTGAAGCTTTCTTT
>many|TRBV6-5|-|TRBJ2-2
CASSYFRGAVNTGELFF
TGTGCCAGCAGTTACTTTCGGGGGGCGGTCAACACCGGGGAGCTGTTTTTT
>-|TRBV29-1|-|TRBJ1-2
CSGIQGSGYTF
TGCAGCGGTATACAGGGCTCTGGCTACACCTTC
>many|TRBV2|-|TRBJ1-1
CASRKTGRNTEAFF
TGTGCCAGCAGGAAGACAGGAAGGAACACTGAAGCTTTCTTT
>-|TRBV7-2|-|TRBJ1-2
CASSLSEDGYTF
TGTGCCAGCAGCTTATCGGAGGATGGCTACACCTTC
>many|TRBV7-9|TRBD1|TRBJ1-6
CASSSTGGPTSPLHF
TGTGCCAGCAGCTCAACAGGGGGACCTACTTCACCCCTCCACTTT
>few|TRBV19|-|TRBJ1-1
CASSHVGWGTEAFF
TGTGCCAGTAGCCACGTCGGTTGGGGCACTGAAGCTTTCTTT
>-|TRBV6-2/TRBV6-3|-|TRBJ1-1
CASSYLVNTEAFF
TGTGCCAGCAGTTACTTGGTGAACACTGAAGCTTTCTTT
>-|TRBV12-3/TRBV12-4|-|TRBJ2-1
CASSPDSGVYGATNEQFF
TGTGCCAGCAGTCCGGACTCGGGGGTATACGGTGCGACGAATGAGCAGTTCTTC